These 3 T cell receptor beta chains came from one sample sequenced in a study of blood T cell repertoires in COVID-19. Some clones are missing from TCRdb's copy, which holds only in-frame ones; the method was immunoSEQ multiplex PCR. The sample lists 75,000 or so clones, around 90% occurring once. Sequencing used peripheral blood. The receptor set was obtained from a man between 65 and 79 years old with acute or convalescent COVID-19.

This rearrangement joins TRBV4-3 to TRBJ2-1; perhaps TRBD2 as D (5 bases). V lost 0 bases and J lost 12, with 12 bases in between. The germline CDR1 and CDR2 sequences are LGHNA and YSLEER. This CDR3 region has 13 residues. The CDR3 is CASSQDSASRQFF. The CDR3 region has the DNA TGCGCCAGCAGCCAAGATTCGGCTAGCAGGCAGTTCTTC.

V and J are TRBV6-2 or TRBV6-3 and TRBJ2-4; 7 bases match TRBD1. CDR3 length equals 15 residues. The J segment lost 4 bases and the V segment lost 6 bases, leaving 9 bases of the junction unmatched. CDR1 and CDR2 from the germline V gene are MNHEY and SVGEGT. The CDR3 is CASSPRDSKKNIQYF. Here the CDR3 DNA reads TGTGCCAGCAGCCCCCGGGACAGTAAAAAAAACATTCAGTACTTC.

The chain carries TRBV6-2 or TRBV6-3 and TRBJ2-7; 7 positions match TRBD2. CDR1 is MNHEY, CDR2 SVGEGT, per germline. The ends lost 4 bases at V and 0 bases at J; junction bases unmatched: 3. The CDR3 is 14 residues long. The CDR3 sequence: CASSSRDYSYEQYF. For the CDR3, the DNA is TGTGCCAGCAGTTCGAGGGACTACTCCTACGAGCAGTACTTC.